These T cell receptor beta chains were read from a single sample in a study of T cells in Graves' hyperthyroidism and ophthalmopathy. MiXCR was run by TCRdb on the multiplex PCR reads, yielding one entry per CDR3 protein. Seen here are approximately 600,000 distinct CDR3 sequences, around 20% observed once, and the top ten hold roughly 30%. The sample consisted of blood. The receptors were sampled from a man aged 25 to 40 with Graves' ophthalmopathy. The CDR3 runs from the conserved cysteine through the conserved F or W. The D gene is left open where the match is weak. Some rows have no size entry. The others give once, few or many, or a class for an expanded clone.

clone size: .
J gene: TRBJ2-2
D gene: TRBD2
V gene: TRBV24-1
CDR3 protein: CATSFPGLAGENGELFF
CDR3 DNA: TGTGCCACCAGCTTCCCGGGACTAGCGGGAGAGAACGGGGAGCTGTTTTTT

clone size: .
J gene: TRBJ2-3
D gene: .
V gene: TRBV15
CDR3 protein: CATSRDVSTDTQYF
CDR3 DNA: TGTGCCACCAGCAGAGATGTGAGCACAGATACGCAGTATTTT

clone size: .
J gene: TRBJ1-2
D gene: .
V gene: TRBV27
CDR3 protein: CASSSLRRDGYTF
CDR3 DNA: TGTGCCAGCAGTTCACTCAGACGGGATGGCTACACCTTC

clone size: many
J gene: TRBJ2-5
D gene: TRBD2
V gene: TRBV11-2
CDR3 protein: CASSLVSSGAQETQYF
CDR3 DNA: TGTGCCAGCAGCTTAGTGTCTAGCGGGGCCCAAGAGACCCAGTACTTC

clone size: few
J gene: TRBJ2-3
D gene: .
V gene: TRBV27
CDR3 protein: CASSLVNSGISTDTQYF
CDR3 DNA: TGTGCCAGCAGTTTGGTAAACAGCGGAATTAGCACAGATACGCAGTATTTT

clone size: .
J gene: TRBJ2-5
D gene: .
V gene: TRBV27
CDR3 protein: CASSFTAQETQYF
CDR3 DNA: TGTGCCAGCAGTTTCACTGCCCAAGAGACCCAGTACTTC

clone size: .
J gene: TRBJ1-5
D gene: .
V gene: TRBV6-1
CDR3 protein: CASREQGFNQPQHF
CDR3 DNA: TGTGCCAGCAGAGAACAGGGATTTAATCAGCCCCAGCATTTT

clone size: .
J gene: TRBJ2-3
D gene: TRBD2
V gene: TRBV24-1
CDR3 protein: CATSFPGLAGTTQYF
CDR3 DNA: TGTGCCACCAGCTTCCCGGGACTAGCGGGGACTACGCAGTATTTT

clone size: .
J gene: TRBJ1-2
D gene: .
V gene: TRBV2
CDR3 protein: CASVLDGSNYGYTF
CDR3 DNA: TGTGCCAGCGTCCTGGACGGCTCTAACTATGGCTACACCTTC

clone size: once
J gene: TRBJ1-6
D gene: .
V gene: TRBV25-1
CDR3 protein: CASRGTFNSPLHF
CDR3 DNA: TGTGCCAGCCGGGGGACCTTTAATTCACCCCTCCACTTT

clone size: .
J gene: TRBJ1-5
D gene: .
V gene: TRBV9
CDR3 protein: CASSAGGQINQPQHF
CDR3 DNA: TGTGCCAGCAGCGCCGGGGGGCAAATAAATCAGCCCCAGCATTTT

clone size: few
J gene: TRBJ2-3
D gene: TRBD1
V gene: TRBV15
CDR3 protein: CATSRVRDRDKDTQYF
CDR3 DNA: TGTGCCACCAGCAGAGTGAGGGACAGGGATAAGGATACGCAGTATTTT

clone size: .
J gene: TRBJ1-1
D gene: TRBD1
V gene: TRBV6-2/TRBV6-3
CDR3 protein: CASSYRDRGVDTEAFF
CDR3 DNA: TGTGCCAGCAGTTATCGGGACAGGGGCGTAGACACTGAAGCTTTCTTT

clone size: few
J gene: TRBJ1-4
D gene: .
V gene: TRBV28
CDR3 protein: CASSPRQALNEKLFF
CDR3 DNA: TGTGCCAGCAGTCCTCGACAGGCCCTGAATGAAAAACTGTTTTTT

clone size: .
J gene: TRBJ1-4
D gene: TRBD1
V gene: TRBV6-8
CDR3 protein: CASRLDRGSVEKLFF
CDR3 DNA: TGTGCCAGCAGACTCGACAGGGGATCGGTCGAAAAACTGTTTTTT

clone size: .
J gene: TRBJ2-3
D gene: TRBD2
V gene: TRBV6-5
CDR3 protein: CASSYHVGGRADTQYF
CDR3 DNA: TGTGCCAGCAGTTACCATGTGGGGGGGAGGGCAGATACGCAGTATTTT